These 9 T cell receptor beta chains were all obtained from the same sample, sequenced in a study of blood T cell repertoires in COVID-19. Produced via immunoSEQ multiplex PCR; TCRdb's table is partial and in-frame only. The table has around 150,000 clones, about 80% seen once. The specimen sequenced was peripheral blood. These receptors all stem from a middle-aged woman with COVID-19, enrolled during active disease.

This clone appeared once. The V and J genes are TRBV9 and TRBJ2-3; no firm D call. CDR3 length equals 12 residues. Germline lookup yields CDR1 SGDLS and CDR2 YYNGEE. V dropped 4 bases and J dropped 8 bases, with 11 bases sitting between them. CDR3 protein: CASSPPTGTQYF. CDR3 DNA: TGTGCCAGCAGCCCGCCGACGGGTACGCAGTATTTT.

This sequence joins TRBV28 and TRBJ2-7, with D perhaps TRBD2 (6 bases). Germline-derived CDR1 and CDR2 are MDHEN and SYDVKM. V shed 5 bases and J shed 4 bases, with 6 bases lying between them. The CDR3 is 11 residues long. The DNA of the CDR3 is TGTGCCAGCAGTCGGGAGTACGAGCAGTACTTC. Amino acid sequence: CASSREYEQYF.

The V and J genes are TRBV19 and TRBJ1-4, with D maybe TRBD1 (5 bases). With 3 bases removed from V and 4 bases from J, the gap between germline ends came to 12 bases. Germline loops: CDR1 LNHDA, CDR2 SQIVND (reference sequence). This CDR3 spans 15 amino acids. CDR3 sequence: CASSMWAGHNEKLFF. CDR3 coding DNA: TGTGCCAGTAGTATGTGGGCAGGACATAATGAAAAACTGTTTTTT.

This clone has just one count. The CDR3 region is CASSLGQVYGYTF. DNA for the CDR3: TGTGCCAGCAGCTTAGGGCAGGTCTATGGCTACACCTTC. The chain is built from TRBV7-9 and TRBJ1-2; no clear D. The V gene's germline CDR1 is SEHNR and CDR2 FQNEAQ (reference sequence). V was trimmed by 1 base and J by 4 bases, leaving 7 bases between them. The CDR3 is made up of 13 amino acids.

The rearrangement links TRBV3-1 (or the pseudogene TRBV3-2) to TRBJ2-5, with TRBD2 matching over 9 bases. J was trimmed by 2 bases and V by 5 bases; bases with no gene match: 6. The CDR3 has 15 residues. Germline lookup yields CDR1 LGHDT and CDR2 YNNKEL (reference sequence). The CDR3 DNA sequence: TGTGCCAGCAGCACCCGCCTAGCGGGGCAAGAGACCCAGTACTTC. This translates into CASSTRLAGQETQYF.

The V gene is TRBV7-3, the J gene TRBJ2-3; perhaps TRBD2 as D (6 bases). V lost 3 bases, J lost 2 bases, and 12 bases lay in between. The CDR3 is made up of 15 amino acids. Germline values: CDR1 SGHTA, CDR2 FQGTGA. CDR3 protein: CASSLEGTNTDTQYF. CDR3 nucleotides: TGTGCCAGCAGCTTGGAGGGGACCAACACAGATACGCAGTATTTT.

The rearrangement links TRBV7-9 to TRBJ2-3; perhaps TRBD2 as D (6 bases). Between the trimmed V and J ends, which lost 6 bases and 6 bases, there was a span of 10 bases. CDR3 length: 12 residues. Germline V gene sequence: CDR1 SEHNR, CDR2 FQNEAQ (reference sequence). CDR3 amino acids: CASRYGTDTQYF. DNA for the CDR3: TGTGCCAGCAGATATGGGACTGATACGCAGTATTTT.

This clone appeared once. The chain employs TRBV30 and TRBJ2-7; D is possibly TRBD1 (5 bases). The CDR3 loop spans 14 amino acids. Trimming pared 2 bases from V and 6 bases from J, leaving 17 bases between. Germline V gene data show CDR1 as GTSNPN and CDR2 as SVGIG (reference sequence). Written as DNA, the CDR3 is TGTGCCTGGAGTACTGGGCAGGGCCTCTCCGAGCAGTACGTC. Translating gives CAWSTGQGLSEQYV.

The chain joins TRBV7-9 to TRBJ2-1; D is unclear. This CDR3 is 13 amino acids long. Per the germline V gene, CDR1 is SEHNR and CDR2 is FQNEAQ (reference sequence). With 7 bases removed from V and 8 bases from J, the gap between germline ends came to 15 bases. The CDR3 region is CASTPEVLDEQFF. The CDR3 nucleotides are TGTGCCAGCACCCCTGAGGTGCTCGATGAGCAGTTCTTC.